Listed here are 32 T cell receptor beta chains from one sample, sequenced in a study of cytomegalovirus exposure and HLA in healthy donors. Use of 60 Vbeta and 13 Jbeta primers characterized the PCR. Data came from immunoSEQ multiplex PCR; TCRdb stores just in-frame clones and leaves some out. Its table lists 130,000 or so clones. The sample consisted of PBMCs. Receptors originate from a young man in good health and CMV-seronegative.

The CDR3 nucleotides are TGCAGCGTTGCCGACAGGATCCAGTACTTC. It translates to CSVADRIQYF. V usage is TRBV29-1 and J usage is TRBJ2-7, with D tentatively TRBD1 (6 bases). Trimming left V 4 bases short and J 10 bases short, with 11 bases between. Per germline, CDR1 SQVTM and CDR2 ANQGSEA. This CDR3 is 10 amino acids long.

The chain carries TRBV11-2 and TRBJ1-6; D remains ambiguous. Trimming removed 5 bases at V and 6 bases at J, with 8 bases between. The CDR3 spans 13 residues. Germline V lookup: CDR1 SGHAT, CDR2 FQNNGV. The CDR3 coding sequence is TGTGCCAGCAGCCCGAGGATTAATTCACCCCTCCACTTT. Translation: CASSPRINSPLHF.

V and J are TRBV19 and TRBJ2-5; 8 bases agree with TRBD2. V lost 7 bases to trimming and J lost 4 bases; unmatched junction nucleotides: 14. The CDR3 length is 16 residues. Germline values: CDR1 LNHDA, CDR2 SQIVND (reference sequence). Here the CDR3 DNA reads TGTGCCAGTACCGACCGGGGCGGGAGGAGTGGAGAGACCCAGTACTTC. The encoded protein is CASTDRGGRSGETQYF.

J is TRBJ1-1 and V is TRBV7-3, with no clear D. CDR3 size: 13 residues. Trimming took off 2 bases at V and 4 bases at J, with 8 bases between the two ends. Germline values: CDR1 SGHTA, CDR2 FQGTGA. CDR3 sequence: CASSLERGTEAFF. For the CDR3, the DNA is TGTGCCAGCAGCTTAGAACGGGGCACTGAAGCTTTCTTT. Drawing the rest from reference TRBV7-3 and TRBJ1-1, the complete variable domain is GAGVSQTPSNKVTEKGKYVELRCDPISGHTALYWYRQSLGQGPEFLIYFQGTGAADDSGLPNDRFFAVRPEGSVSTLKIQRTERGDSAVYLCASSLERGTEAFFGQGTRLTVV.

V and J are TRBV7-9 and TRBJ2-3; 7 positions match TRBD1. V was clipped by 4 bases and J by 0 bases; unmatched bases: 4. CDR3 length: 15 residues. Germline values: CDR1 SEHNR, CDR2 FQNEAQ (reference sequence). This CDR3 reads CASSSHRGSTDTQYF. CDR3 bases: TGTGCCAGCAGCTCACACAGGGGAAGCACAGATACGCAGTATTTT.

The CDR3 DNA reads as TGTGCCGTACTACCCCGCCTGGAGGGAAACACCATATATTTT. Residues: CAVLPRLEGNTIYF. J is TRBJ1-3 and V is TRBV10-3, with D uncertain. The CDR3 totals 14 residues. The ends were cut back, 11 bases at V and 4 bases at J, with 18 bases in the middle. Germline loops: CDR1 ENHRY, CDR2 SYGVKD.

The chain is built from TRBV15 and TRBJ2-3; possibly TRBD2 for D (6 bases). V lost 1 base and J 2 bases, leaving 10 bases between the germline ends. Per the germline V gene, CDR1 is LNHNV and CDR2 is YYDKDF (reference sequence). CDR3 size: 15 residues. CDR3 sequence: CATSRVGGITDTQYF. The DNA for the CDR3 is TGTGCCACCAGCAGAGTGGGGGGTATCACAGATACGCAGTATTTT.

This chain joins TRBV5-4 and TRBJ2-1, with D possibly TRBD2 on 7 matching bases. The CDR3 has 13 amino acids. The ends were cut back, 2 bases at V and 6 bases at J, with 9 bases in the middle. Germline V gene sequence: CDR1 SGHNT, CDR2 YYREEE (reference sequence). CDR3 coding DNA: TGTGCCAGCAGCTTAAGGGGGGGCAATGAGCAGTTCTTC. As protein: CASSLRGGNEQFF.

The V gene is TRBV6-5, the J gene TRBJ2-7; TRBD1 aligns across 8 bases. After removal of 10 bases from V and 0 bases from J, the junction contained 5 bases not matched to a gene. CDR1 is MNHEY, CDR2 SVGAGI, per germline. The CDR3 consists of 13 residues. The CDR3 region is CATRTGTSYEQYF. The CDR3 DNA reads as TGTGCCACAAGGACAGGGACCTCCTACGAGCAGTACTTC.

The genes are TRBV5-1 and TRBJ1-1; 7 bases agree with TRBD1. Germline loops: CDR1 SGHRS, CDR2 YFSETQ. The CDR3 covers 15 residues. Germline trimming cut 0 bases from V and 3 bases from J; bases unmatched to any gene: 5. The CDR3 DNA reads TGCGCCAGCAGCTTGGAAGCAGGGGGTTACACTGAAGCTTTCTTT. It codes for CASSLEAGGYTEAFF.

The chain employs TRBV5-4 and TRBJ2-2; D is possibly TRBD2 (6 bases). Germline values: CDR1 SGHNT, CDR2 YYREEE (reference sequence). With 4 bases removed from V and 5 bases from J, the gap between germline ends came to 9 bases. The CDR3 has 13 residues. The CDR3, as DNA: TGTGCCAGCAGCCCCGGGGGAACCGGGGAGCTGTTTTTT. Translating it yields CASSPGGTGELFF.

This chain joins TRBV28 and TRBJ2-2, with a possible D match to TRBD1 (5 bases). V was pared by 6 bases and J by 4 bases, with 9 bases between. The CDR3 loop spans 13 amino acids. Germline loops: CDR1 MDHEN, CDR2 SYDVKM. CDR3 in DNA: TGTGCCAGCAGAGACAGACTCACCGGGGAGCTGTTTTTT. Translated: CASRDRLTGELFF.

The chain carries TRBV27 and TRBJ1-2; no definite D call. V gave up 6 bases and J gave up 4 bases, with 12 bases separating them. CDR1 is MNHEY, CDR2 SMNVEV, per germline (reference sequence). The length of the CDR3 is 13 residues. The CDR3 is CASSKTVLYGYTF. CDR3 in DNA: TGTGCCAGCAGCAAAACAGTACTCTATGGCTACACCTTC.

V is TRBV6-4 and J is TRBJ2-3; 11 positions agree with TRBD2. With 6 bases clipped from V and 2 bases from J, the junction kept 7 bases outside the gene matches. Germline V gene lookup returns CDR1 MRHNA and CDR2 SNTAGT. This CDR3 comprises 16 residues. The CDR3 bases are TGTGCCAGCAGCTCCGGACTAGCGGGTTCCACAGATACGCAGTATTTT. Translation gives CASSSGLAGSTDTQYF.

This chain uses TRBV7-9 with TRBJ1-6; possibly TRBD1 for D (5 bases). The CDR3 sequence is 16 residues long. With 5 bases removed from V and 9 bases from J, the gap between germline ends came to 20 bases. Germline V gene sequence: CDR1 SEHNR, CDR2 FQNEAQ (reference sequence). CDR3 protein: CASSAQAGLVTSPLHF. CDR3 in DNA: TGTGCCAGCAGCGCCCAAGCAGGGTTGGTGACTTCACCCCTCCACTTT.

The chain has TRBV18 and TRBJ1-5, with 7 positions matching TRBD1. CDR1 is KGHSH, CDR2 LQKENI, per germline. V was pared by 6 bases and J by 4 bases, with 6 bases of the junction left unmatched. CDR3 length: 14 residues. The CDR3 DNA is TGTGCCAGCTCGACGGGACAGTTGAATCAGCCCCAGCATTTT. Encoded protein: CASSTGQLNQPQHF.

The genes are TRBV7-3 and TRBJ1-2; no definite D call. V lost 4 bases, J lost 4 bases, and 10 bases lay in between. This CDR3 contains 13 residues. The germline gives CDR1 SGHTA, CDR2 FQGTGA. The CDR3: CASSSYGFYGYTF. The CDR3 DNA reads as TGTGCCAGCAGCTCCTACGGGTTCTATGGCTACACCTTC.

About this clone: At one end, the junction sequence differs from germline, possibly due to a read error. The genes are TRBV28 and TRBJ2-6; 7 bases line up with TRBD1. Germline CDR1 MDHEN, CDR2 SYDVKM. This CDR3 comprises 20 residues. The CDR3 reads CASSLRSYRGLSSGTNVLTF. CDR3 nucleotide sequence: TGTGCCAGCAGCCTACGATCCTACAGGGGCCTAAGCTCTGGGACCAACGTCCTGACTTTC.

The V gene is TRBV7-2, the J gene TRBJ2-2, with D possibly matching TRBD2 (6 bases). This CDR3 has 14 residues. The V gene lost 8 bases and the J gene lost 1 base, with 11 bases spanning the gap. The germline gives CDR1 SGHTA, CDR2 FQGNSA. CDR3 residues: CASVRDWNTGELFF. Written as DNA, the CDR3 is TGTGCCAGCGTCCGGGACTGGAACACCGGGGAGCTGTTTTTT.

CDR3 loop: CASSSRGGLNTGELFF. The CDR3 DNA reads TGTGCCAGCAGTTCTAGGGGGGGGTTAAACACCGGGGAGCTGTTTTTT. The chain is built from TRBV27 and TRBJ2-2; D is perhaps TRBD2 (7 bases). Trimming left V 4 bases short and J 2 bases short, with 14 bases between. Germline loops: CDR1 MNHEY, CDR2 SMNVEV (reference sequence). CDR3 length: 16 amino acids.

The V and J genes are TRBV6-4 and TRBJ2-1; maybe TRBD2 (6 bases). V was pared by 5 bases and J by 1 base, with 15 bases between. The CDR3 sequence is 16 residues long. CDR1 MRHNA and CDR2 SNTAGT come from the germline V gene. The DNA for the CDR3 is TGTGCCAGCAGTCCTTTGGGCGGGGTATCCTACAATGAGCAGTTCTTC. Encoded protein: CASSPLGGVSYNEQFF.

V and J are TRBV19 and TRBJ1-1; D is ambiguous. V was shortened by 7 bases and J by 4 bases, with 22 bases between the two germline ends. CDR3 size: 16 residues. Germline loops: CDR1 LNHDA, CDR2 SQIVND (reference sequence). In DNA, the CDR3 is TGTGCCAGTACCGAAACGCCACAGTCGACCTTCACTGAAGCTTTCTTT. Its protein product is CASTETPQSTFTEAFF.

J is TRBJ1-3 and V is TRBV18; D uncertain. Trimming pared 1 base from V and 0 bases from J, leaving 19 bases between. Germline values: CDR1 KGHSH, CDR2 LQKENI. CDR3 length equals 19 residues. The CDR3 region is CASSPRKTVRPSSGNTIYF. In DNA, the CDR3 is TGTGCCAGCTCACCACGGAAAACAGTCAGGCCCAGCTCTGGAAACACCATATATTTT.

The rearrangement uses TRBV9 and TRBJ2-5, with 7 bases lining up with TRBD2. Germline trimming cut 6 bases from V and 1 base from J; bases unmatched to any gene: 9. Germline V gene lookup returns CDR1 SGDLS and CDR2 YYNGEE. The CDR3 length is 15 residues. In DNA, the CDR3 is TGTGCCAGCACGGGGGGTCGAGGGGCCCAAGAGACCCAGTACTTC. Protein product: CASTGGRGAQETQYF.

The V and J genes are TRBV5-6 and TRBJ2-7; D is possibly TRBD2 (6 bases). Germline values: CDR1 SGHDT, CDR2 YYEEEE. V lost 4 bases to trimming and J lost 9 bases, with 14 bases between them. This CDR3 is built from 12 residues. In DNA form, the CDR3 reads TGTGCCAGCAGCGGGACTCCTATGGGGCAGTACTTC. Protein sequence: CASSGTPMGQYF. The full variable domain, in which reference TRBV5-6 and TRBJ2-7 provide the parts outside the CDR3, is DAGVTQSPTHLIKTRGQQVTLRCSPKSGHDTVSWYQQALGQGPQFIFQYYEEEERQRGNFPDRFSGHQFPNYSSELNVNALLLGDSALYLCASSGTPMGQYFGPGTRLTVT.

The V and J genes are TRBV7-2 and TRBJ2-7; 7 bases are shared with TRBD2. The CDR3 length is 14 residues. Germline V gene sequence: CDR1 SGHTA, CDR2 FQGNSA. J gave up 5 bases and V 2 bases, and 6 bases lay outside the gene matches. This chain's CDR3 is CASSLRRGGDEQYF. CDR3 DNA sequence: TGTGCCAGCAGCTTAAGAAGGGGAGGGGACGAGCAGTACTTC. The full variable domain, rest sourced from reference TRBV7-2 and TRBJ2-7, is GAGVSQSPSNKVTEKGKDVELRCDPISGHTALYWYRQSLGQGLEFLIYFQGNSAPDKSGLPSDRFSAERTGGSVSTLTIQRTQQEDSAVYLCASSLRRGGDEQYFGPGTRLTVT.

The chain joins TRBV10-3 to TRBJ2-6; the D gene is possibly TRBD1 (5 bases). V shed 4 bases and J shed 3 bases, with 10 bases lying between them. Germline CDR1 reads ENHRY; CDR2 reads SYGVKD. The CDR3 is made up of 15 amino acids. CDR3 loop: CAISADSGGANVLTF. The CDR3 nucleotides are TGTGCCATCAGTGCCGACAGTGGTGGGGCCAACGTCCTGACTTTC.

This chain uses TRBV10-3 with TRBJ2-7; D remains unclear. This CDR3 spans 15 amino acids. Trimming shortened V by 7 bases and J by 1 base, and 17 bases separated the two germline ends. Germline lookup yields CDR1 ENHRY and CDR2 SYGVKD. CDR3 amino acids: CAINSSPLTSYEQYF. CDR3 in DNA: TGTGCCATCAACTCGTCACCGTTAACTTCCTACGAGCAGTACTTC.

J is TRBJ1-2 and V is TRBV5-6, with TRBD1 matching 8 bases. Germline trimming cut 4 bases from V and 6 bases from J; bases unmatched to any gene: 11. Per germline, CDR1 SGHDT and CDR2 YYEEEE. The CDR3 totals 15 residues. The CDR3 spells CASSMTQTGVDGYTF. The CDR3 DNA follows: TGTGCCAGCAGCATGACTCAGACAGGGGTTGATGGCTACACCTTC.

The genes are TRBV18 and TRBJ2-7; D gene uncertain. This CDR3 is 16 amino acids long. Germline assignment: CDR1 KGHSH and CDR2 LQKENI. The V end lost 2 bases, the J end lost 1 base, and 15 bases lay between the germline ends. The CDR3 DNA reads TGTGCCAGCTCACCAGGCTCCGATTCTAGGTCCTACGAGCAGTACTTC. Protein product: CASSPGSDSRSYEQYF.

The V gene is TRBV28, the J gene TRBJ1-1; D gene ambiguous. CDR3 length: 11 amino acids. V lost 10 bases and J lost 10, with 16 bases in between. CDR1 is MDHEN and CDR2 is SYDVKM in the germline V gene. The CDR3 sequence is CATTKTPAAFF. The CDR3 bases are TGTGCCACTACGAAGACTCCCGCAGCTTTCTTT.

V and J are TRBV7-6 and TRBJ2-7, with a possible D match to TRBD1 (5 bases). Germline CDR1 reads SGHVS; CDR2 reads FNYEAQ. The length of the CDR3 is 14 residues. Trimming cost V 5 bases and J 3 bases, with 14 bases left between them. CDR3 residues: CASSPRPGFYEQYF. CDR3 bases: TGTGCCAGCAGCCCCCGTCCAGGGTTCTACGAGCAGTACTTC.